One T cell receptor beta chain is described in this entry. As yet, its antigen is unknown. Germline and junction disagree at one end, which may indicate a read error. The data were taken from a study of blood T cells in healthy people across ages. With a J-beta primer mix and a sample-barcoded 5' primer, a second PCR ran about 7 to 12 cycles. TCRdb re-analysed the 5' RACE reads in MiXCR, keeping a single row per CDR3 protein. The sample has 700,000 to 800,000 distinct CDR3 sequences, roughly 45% seen once; the top ten hold around a fifth. Ranging in age from roughly 6 to 90, the donors were healthy Caucasian individuals from Russia. Germline loops: CDR1 SGHRS, CDR2 YFSETQ. The length of the CDR3 is 14 residues. Study results and limitations: Getting older went along with TCR beta diversity per million T cells dropping roughly linearly. Without sorted subsets, naive and antigen-experienced compartments could not be conclusively compared.

The chain employs TRBV5-1 and TRBJ2-7; weak D call: TRBD2 (7 bases). The clonotype was recovered from an older woman in good health. Sequenced sample: blood. The CDR3 DNA reads as TGCGCCAGCAGCTGGGGGGGCCGTACCAATGAGCGGTACTTC. This encodes CASSWGGRTNERYF. The entire variable domain, with the rest obtained from reference TRBV5-1 and TRBJ2-7, is as follows: KAGVTQTPRYLIKTRGQQVTLSCSPISGHRSVSWYQQTPGQGLQFLFEYFSETQRNKGNFPGRFSGRQFSNSRSEMNVSTLELGDSALYLCASSWGGRTNERYFGPGTRLTVT.